This note documents a single T cell receptor (beta chain) sequence. The data belong to a study of T cells in Graves' hyperthyroidism and ophthalmopathy. Uncontrolled infection, other autoimmune disease, pregnancy or lactation disqualified patients from enrolment. Thyroid ultrasound and orbital computed tomography, with clinical symptoms and serum thyroxine and TRAb, informed diagnoses. Regions amplified from RNA transcripts were the TCR beta CDR3 regions. First-round RT-PCR of the TCR CDR3 relied on the HTBI primer set. From the multiplex PCR reads, TCRdb called clonotypes with MiXCR, one entry per CDR3 protein. This sample carries 500,000 to 650,000 distinct CDR3 sequences, over 45% of them seen once, and the ten largest clones take about 45%. Germline-derived CDR1 and CDR2 are SQVTM and ANQGSEA. CDR3 size: 14 residues. The V segment lost 4 bases and the J segment 4 bases; nucleotides outside the gene matches: 7.

What was sequenced was peripheral blood or thyroid tissue (not recorded which). The clonotype originates from an adult woman with Graves' disease, either hyperthyroidism or ophthalmopathy (not recorded which). The chain employs TRBV29-1 and TRBJ2-3, with TRBD2 matching over 8 bases. This CDR3 is CSVVYMTSADTQYF. The DNA of the CDR3 is TGCAGCGTTGTGTATATGACTAGCGCAGATACGCAGTATTTT.